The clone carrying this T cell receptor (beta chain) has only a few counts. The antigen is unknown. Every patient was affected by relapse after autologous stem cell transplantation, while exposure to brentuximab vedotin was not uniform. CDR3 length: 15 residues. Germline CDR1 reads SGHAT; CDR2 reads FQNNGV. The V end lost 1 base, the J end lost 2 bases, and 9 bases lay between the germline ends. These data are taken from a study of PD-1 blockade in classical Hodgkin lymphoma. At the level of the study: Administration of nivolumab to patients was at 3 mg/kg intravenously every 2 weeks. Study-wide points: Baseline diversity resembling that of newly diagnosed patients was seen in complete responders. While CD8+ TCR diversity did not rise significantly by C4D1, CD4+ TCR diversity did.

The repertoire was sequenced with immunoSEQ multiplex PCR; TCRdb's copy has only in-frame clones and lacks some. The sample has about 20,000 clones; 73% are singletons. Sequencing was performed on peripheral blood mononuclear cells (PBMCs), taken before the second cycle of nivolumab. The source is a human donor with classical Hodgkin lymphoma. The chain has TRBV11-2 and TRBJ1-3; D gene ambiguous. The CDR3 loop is CASSLGTGTGNTIYF. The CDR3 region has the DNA TGTGCCAGCAGCTTAGGGACCGGAACTGGAAACACCATATATTTT.